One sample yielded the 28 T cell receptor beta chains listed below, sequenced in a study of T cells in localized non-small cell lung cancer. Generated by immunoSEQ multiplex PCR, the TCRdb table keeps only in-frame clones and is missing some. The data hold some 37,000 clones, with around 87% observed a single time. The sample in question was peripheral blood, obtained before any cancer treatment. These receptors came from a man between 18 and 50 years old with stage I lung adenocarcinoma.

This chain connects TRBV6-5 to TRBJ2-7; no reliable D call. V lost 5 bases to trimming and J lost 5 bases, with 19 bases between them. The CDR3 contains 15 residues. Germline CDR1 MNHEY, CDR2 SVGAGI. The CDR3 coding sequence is TGTGCCAGCAGTGCCGGACCGGGCAGGAAGAACGAGCAGTACTTC. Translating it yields CASSAGPGRKNEQYF.

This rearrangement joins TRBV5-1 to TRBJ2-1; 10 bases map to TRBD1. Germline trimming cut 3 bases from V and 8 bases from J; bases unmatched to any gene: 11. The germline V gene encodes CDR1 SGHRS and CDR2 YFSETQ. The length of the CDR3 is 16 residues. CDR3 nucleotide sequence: TGCGCCAGCAGCTCCGGAGACAGGGGGCTCCTCGATGAGCAGTTCTTC. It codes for CASSSGDRGLLDEQFF.

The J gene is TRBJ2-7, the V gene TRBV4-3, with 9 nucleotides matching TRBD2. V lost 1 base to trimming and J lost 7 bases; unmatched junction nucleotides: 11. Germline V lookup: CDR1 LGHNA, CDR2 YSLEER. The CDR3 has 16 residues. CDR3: CASSQGISGGPGEQYF. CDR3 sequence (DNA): TGCGCCAGCAGCCAAGGGATTAGCGGGGGACCTGGGGAGCAGTACTTC.

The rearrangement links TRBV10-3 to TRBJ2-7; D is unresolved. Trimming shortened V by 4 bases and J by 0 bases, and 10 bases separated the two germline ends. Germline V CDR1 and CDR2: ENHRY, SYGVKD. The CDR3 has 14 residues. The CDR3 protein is CAISGPQSSYEQYF. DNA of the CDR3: TGTGCCATCAGTGGGCCACAAAGCTCCTACGAGCAGTACTTC.

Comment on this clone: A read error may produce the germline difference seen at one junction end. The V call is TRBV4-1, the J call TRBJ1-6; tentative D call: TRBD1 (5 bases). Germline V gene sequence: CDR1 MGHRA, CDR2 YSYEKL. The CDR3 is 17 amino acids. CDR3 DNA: TGCGCCAGCAGCCAACCTCACTGGGGCTCCAATAATTCACCCCTCCACTTT. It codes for CASSQPHWGSNNSPLHF.

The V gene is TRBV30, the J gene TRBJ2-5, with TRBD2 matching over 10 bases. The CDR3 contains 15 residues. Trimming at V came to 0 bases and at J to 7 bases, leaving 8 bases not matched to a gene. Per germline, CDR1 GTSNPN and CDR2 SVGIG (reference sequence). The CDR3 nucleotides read TGTGCCTGGAGTGTAGCGGGGGGGCCGAGGGGGACCCAGTACTTC. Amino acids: CAWSVAGGPRGTQYF.

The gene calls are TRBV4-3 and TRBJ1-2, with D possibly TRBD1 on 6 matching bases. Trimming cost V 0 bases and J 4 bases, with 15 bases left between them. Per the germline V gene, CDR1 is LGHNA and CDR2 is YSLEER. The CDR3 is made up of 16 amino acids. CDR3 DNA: TGCGCCAGCAGCCAAGAAACGGCTCACAGGGTCTATGGCTACACCTTC. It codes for CASSQETAHRVYGYTF.

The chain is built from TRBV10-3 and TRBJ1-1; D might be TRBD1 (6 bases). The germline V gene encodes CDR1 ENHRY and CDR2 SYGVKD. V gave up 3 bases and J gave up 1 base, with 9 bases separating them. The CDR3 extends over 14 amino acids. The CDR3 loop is CAISERQENTEAFF. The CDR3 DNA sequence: TGTGCCATCAGTGAAAGACAGGAGAACACTGAAGCTTTCTTT.

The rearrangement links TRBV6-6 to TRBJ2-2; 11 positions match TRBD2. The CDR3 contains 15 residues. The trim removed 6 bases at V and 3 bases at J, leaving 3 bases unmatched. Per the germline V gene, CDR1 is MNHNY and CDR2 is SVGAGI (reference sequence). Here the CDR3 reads CASSPTSGDTGELFF. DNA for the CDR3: TGTGCCAGCAGCCCGACTAGCGGGGACACCGGGGAGCTGTTTTTT.

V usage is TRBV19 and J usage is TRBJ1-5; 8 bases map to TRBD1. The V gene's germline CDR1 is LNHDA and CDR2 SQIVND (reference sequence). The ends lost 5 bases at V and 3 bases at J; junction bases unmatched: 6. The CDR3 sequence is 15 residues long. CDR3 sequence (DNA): TGTGCCAGTAGTGGACAGGGAGGGATCAATCAGCCCCAGCATTTT. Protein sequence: CASSGQGGINQPQHF.

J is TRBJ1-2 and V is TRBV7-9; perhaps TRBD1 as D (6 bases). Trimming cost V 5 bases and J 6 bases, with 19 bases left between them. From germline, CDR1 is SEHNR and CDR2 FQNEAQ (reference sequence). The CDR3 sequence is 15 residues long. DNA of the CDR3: TGTGCCAGCAGCCCGCCCCCGACAGGTATGAATGGCTACACCTTC. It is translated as CASSPPPTGMNGYTF.

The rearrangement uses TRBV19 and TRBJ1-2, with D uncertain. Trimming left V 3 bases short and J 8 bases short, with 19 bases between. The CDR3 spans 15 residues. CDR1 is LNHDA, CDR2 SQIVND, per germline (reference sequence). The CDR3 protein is CASSIKAQDKRGYTF. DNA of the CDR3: TGTGCCAGTAGTATCAAGGCCCAAGACAAGCGGGGCTACACCTTC.

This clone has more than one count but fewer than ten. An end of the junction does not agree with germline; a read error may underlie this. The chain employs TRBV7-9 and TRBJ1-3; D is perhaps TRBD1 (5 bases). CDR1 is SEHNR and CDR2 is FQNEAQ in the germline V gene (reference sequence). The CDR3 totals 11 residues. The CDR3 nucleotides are TGTGCCAGCAGCCGTGGGACGGAATCGAGTTTT. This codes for CASSRGTESSF.

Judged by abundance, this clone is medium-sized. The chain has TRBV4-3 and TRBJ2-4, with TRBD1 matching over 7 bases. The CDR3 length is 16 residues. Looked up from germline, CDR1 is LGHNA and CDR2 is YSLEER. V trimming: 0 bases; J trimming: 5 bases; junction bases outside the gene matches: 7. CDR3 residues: CASSQEKGDSENIQYF. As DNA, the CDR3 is TGCGCCAGCAGCCAAGAGAAGGGGGACAGCGAAAACATTCAGTACTTC.

The CDR3 region has the DNA TGTGCCAGCAGCCAGAGCGGGGGACGGAGTGAGCAGTTCTTC. It translates to CASSQSGGRSEQFF. This chain uses TRBV7-8 with TRBJ2-1; 8 nucleotides align to TRBD2. J gave up 9 bases and V 5 bases, and 9 bases lay outside the gene matches. CDR3 length equals 14 residues. The germline gives CDR1 SGHVS, CDR2 FQNEAQ.

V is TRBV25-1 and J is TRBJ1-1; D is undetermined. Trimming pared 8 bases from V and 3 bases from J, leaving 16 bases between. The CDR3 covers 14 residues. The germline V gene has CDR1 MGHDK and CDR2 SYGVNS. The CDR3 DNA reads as TGTGCCAGCGGAAACAACCGGGAGGACACTGAAGCTTTCTTT. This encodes CASGNNREDTEAFF. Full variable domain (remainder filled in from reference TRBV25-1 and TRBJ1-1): EADIYQTPRYLVIGTGKKITLECSQTMGHDKMYWYQQDPGMELHLIHYSYGVNSTEKGDLSSESTVSRIRTEHFPLTLESARPSHTSQYLCASGNNREDTEAFFGQGTRLTVV.

CDR3 amino acids: CASSLSETQYF. The CDR3 DNA sequence: TGTGCCAGCAGCTTGTCAGAGACCCAGTACTTC. The rearrangement joins TRBV11-2 to TRBJ2-5; D gene ambiguous. The CDR3 loop spans 11 amino acids. Trimming shortened V by 3 bases and J by 4 bases, and 3 bases separated the two germline ends. The germline CDR1 and CDR2 sequences are SGHAT and FQNNGV.

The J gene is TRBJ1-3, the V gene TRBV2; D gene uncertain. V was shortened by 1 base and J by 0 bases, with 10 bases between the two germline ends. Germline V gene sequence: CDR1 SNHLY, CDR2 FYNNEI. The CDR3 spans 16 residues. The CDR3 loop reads CASSEGYANSGNTIYF. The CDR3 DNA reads TGTGCCAGCAGTGAAGGATATGCTAACTCTGGAAACACCATATATTTT.

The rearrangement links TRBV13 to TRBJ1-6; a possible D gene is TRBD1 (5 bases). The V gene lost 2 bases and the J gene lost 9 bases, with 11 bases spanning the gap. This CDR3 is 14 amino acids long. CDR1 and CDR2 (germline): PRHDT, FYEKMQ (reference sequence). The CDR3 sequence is CASSLRQGPSPLHF. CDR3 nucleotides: TGTGCCAGCAGCTTAAGGCAGGGTCCTTCACCCCTCCACTTT.

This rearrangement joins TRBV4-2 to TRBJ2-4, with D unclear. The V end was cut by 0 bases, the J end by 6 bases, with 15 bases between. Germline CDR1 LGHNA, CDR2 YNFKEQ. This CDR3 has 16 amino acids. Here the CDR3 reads CASSQEASPSGNIQYF. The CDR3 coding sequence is TGTGCCAGCAGCCAAGAGGCCAGTCCCTCGGGAAACATTCAGTACTTC.

Here the CDR3 reads CASSPGQGKETQYF. The DNA for the CDR3 is TGCGCCAGCAGCCCGGGACAGGGGAAGGAGACCCAGTACTTC. The genes are TRBV5-1 and TRBJ2-5; 10 nucleotides agree with TRBD1. The CDR3 is 14 residues long. Trimming at V came to 4 bases and at J to 5 bases, leaving 5 bases not matched to a gene. CDR1 is SGHRS, CDR2 YFSETQ, per germline.

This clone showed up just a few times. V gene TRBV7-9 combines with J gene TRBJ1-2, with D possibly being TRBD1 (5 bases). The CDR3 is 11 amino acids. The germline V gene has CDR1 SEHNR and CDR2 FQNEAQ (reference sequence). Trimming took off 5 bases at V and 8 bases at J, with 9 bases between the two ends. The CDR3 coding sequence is TGTGCCAGCAGCCCAGGGTTAGGCTACACCTTC. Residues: CASSPGLGYTF.

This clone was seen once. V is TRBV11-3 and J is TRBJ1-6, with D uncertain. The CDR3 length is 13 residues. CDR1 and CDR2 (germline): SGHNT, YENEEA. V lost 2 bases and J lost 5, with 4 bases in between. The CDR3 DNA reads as TGTGCCAGCAGCTTAAACAATAATTCACCCCTCCACTTT. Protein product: CASSLNNNSPLHF.

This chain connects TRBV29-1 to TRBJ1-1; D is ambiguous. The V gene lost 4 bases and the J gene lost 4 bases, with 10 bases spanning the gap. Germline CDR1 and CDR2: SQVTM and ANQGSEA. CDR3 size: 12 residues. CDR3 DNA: TGCAGCGTTGTAAGTGGTCCCACTGAAGCTTTCTTT. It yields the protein CSVVSGPTEAFF.

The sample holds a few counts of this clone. The CDR3 DNA follows: TGTGCCAGCAGTGAAAATTCGGTGAGCGTCACAGATACGCAGTATTTT. It encodes CASSENSVSVTDTQYF. The chain joins TRBV6-1 to TRBJ2-3; D uncertain. V was cut by 2 bases and J by 2 bases, with 14 bases left in between. CDR1 is MNHNS and CDR2 is SASEGT in the germline V gene. This CDR3 is 16 amino acids long.

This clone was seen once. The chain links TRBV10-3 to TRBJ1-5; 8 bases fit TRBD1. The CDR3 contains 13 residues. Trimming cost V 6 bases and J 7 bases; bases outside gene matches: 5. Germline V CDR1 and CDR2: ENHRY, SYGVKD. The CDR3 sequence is CAISPGTGQPQHF. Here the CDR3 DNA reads TGTGCCATCAGCCCTGGGACAGGACAGCCCCAGCATTTT.

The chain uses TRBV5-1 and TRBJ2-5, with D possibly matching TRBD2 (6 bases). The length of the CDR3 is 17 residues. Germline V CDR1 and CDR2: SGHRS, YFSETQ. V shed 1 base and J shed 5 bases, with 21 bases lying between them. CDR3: CASSLRGGVPQRETQYF. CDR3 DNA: TGCGCCAGCAGCTTGCGTGGCGGGGTCCCCCAACGGGAGACCCAGTACTTC.

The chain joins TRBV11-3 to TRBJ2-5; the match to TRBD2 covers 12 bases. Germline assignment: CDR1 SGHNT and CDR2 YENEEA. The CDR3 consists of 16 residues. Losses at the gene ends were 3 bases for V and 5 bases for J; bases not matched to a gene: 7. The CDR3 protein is CASSFRGLAGSETQYF. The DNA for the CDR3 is TGTGCCAGCAGCTTCCGTGGACTAGCGGGGTCGGAGACCCAGTACTTC.